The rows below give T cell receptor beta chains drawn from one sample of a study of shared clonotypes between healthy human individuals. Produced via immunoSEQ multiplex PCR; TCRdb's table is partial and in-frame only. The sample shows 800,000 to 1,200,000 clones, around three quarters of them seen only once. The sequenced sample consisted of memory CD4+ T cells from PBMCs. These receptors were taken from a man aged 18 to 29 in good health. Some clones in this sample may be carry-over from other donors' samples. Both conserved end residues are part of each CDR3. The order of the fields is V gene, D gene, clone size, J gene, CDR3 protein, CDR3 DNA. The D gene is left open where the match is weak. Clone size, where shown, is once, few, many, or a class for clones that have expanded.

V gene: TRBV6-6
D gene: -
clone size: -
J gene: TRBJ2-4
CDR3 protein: CASSYPALKNIQYF
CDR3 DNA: TGTGCCAGCAGTTACCCAGCCCTCAAAAACATTCAGTACTTC

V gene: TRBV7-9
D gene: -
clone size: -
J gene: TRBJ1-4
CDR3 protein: CATDTPRNNEKLFF
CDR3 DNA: TGTGCCACCGACACCCCCCGAAATAATGAAAAACTGTTTTTT

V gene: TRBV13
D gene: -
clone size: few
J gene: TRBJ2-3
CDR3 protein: CASSPRGTDTQYF
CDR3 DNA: TGTGCCAGCAGCCCACGGGGGACAGATACGCAGTATTTT

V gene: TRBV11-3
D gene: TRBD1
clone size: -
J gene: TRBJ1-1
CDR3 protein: CASSPGTGVGTEAFF
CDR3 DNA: TGTGCCAGCAGCCCGGGGACAGGGGTCGGCACTGAAGCTTTCTTT

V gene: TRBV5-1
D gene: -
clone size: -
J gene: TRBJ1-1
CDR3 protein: CASSAATNTEAFF
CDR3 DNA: TGCGCCAGCAGCGCCGCAACGAACACTGAAGCTTTCTTT

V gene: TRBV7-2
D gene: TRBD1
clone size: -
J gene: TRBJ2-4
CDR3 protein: CASSLYQGAVAKNIQYF
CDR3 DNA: TGTGCCAGCAGCTTGTACCAGGGGGCCGTAGCCAAAAACATTCAGTACTTC

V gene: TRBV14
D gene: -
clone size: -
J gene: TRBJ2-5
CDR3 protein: CASSPFPKGQAQETQYF
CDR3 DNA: TGTGCCAGCAGCCCCTTTCCTAAGGGGCAGGCCCAAGAGACCCAGTACTTC

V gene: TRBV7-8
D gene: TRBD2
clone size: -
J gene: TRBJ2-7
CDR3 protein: CASSRLAGGDEQYF
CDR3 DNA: TGTGCCAGCAGCCGACTAGCGGGAGGGGACGAGCAGTACTTC

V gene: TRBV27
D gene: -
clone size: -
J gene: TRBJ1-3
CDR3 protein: CASSLFGGGNTIYF
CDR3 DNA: TGTGCCAGCAGTTTGTTTGGGGGAGGAAACACCATATATTTT

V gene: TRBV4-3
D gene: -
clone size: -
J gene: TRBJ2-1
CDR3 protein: CASSQLRDPNEQFF
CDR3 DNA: TGCGCCAGCAGCCAATTGCGGGATCCCAATGAGCAGTTCTTC

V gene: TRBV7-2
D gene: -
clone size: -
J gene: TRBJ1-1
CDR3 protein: CASSPNRQYTEAFF
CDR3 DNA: TGTGCCAGCAGCCCCAATCGACAGTACACTGAAGCTTTCTTT

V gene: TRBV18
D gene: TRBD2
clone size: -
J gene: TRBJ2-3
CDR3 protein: CASSPFASGNTDTQYF
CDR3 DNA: TGTGCCAGCTCACCATTCGCTAGCGGGAACACAGATACGCAGTATTTT

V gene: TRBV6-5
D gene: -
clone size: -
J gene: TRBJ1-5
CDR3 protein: CASSLRVRSPQHF
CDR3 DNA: TGTGCCAGCAGTCTCAGGGTACGATCCCCCCAGCATTTT

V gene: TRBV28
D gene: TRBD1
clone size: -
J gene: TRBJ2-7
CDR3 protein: CASSTSGQSYEQYF
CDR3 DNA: TGTGCCAGTTCGACCTCGGGACAGAGCTACGAGCAGTACTTC

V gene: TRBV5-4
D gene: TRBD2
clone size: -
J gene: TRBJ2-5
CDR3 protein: CASSRSTSREETQYF
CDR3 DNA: TGTGCCAGCAGCCGTTCGACTAGCCGTGAAGAGACCCAGTACTTC

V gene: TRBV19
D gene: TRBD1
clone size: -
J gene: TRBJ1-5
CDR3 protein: CATQKQGLNQPQHF
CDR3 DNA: TGTGCCACCCAAAAACAGGGGCTCAATCAGCCCCAGCATTTT

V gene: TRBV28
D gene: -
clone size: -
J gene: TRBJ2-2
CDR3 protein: CASRGLNTGELFF
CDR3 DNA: TGTGCCAGCAGAGGACTGAACACCGGGGAGCTGTTTTTT

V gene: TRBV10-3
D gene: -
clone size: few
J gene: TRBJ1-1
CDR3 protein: CAISTHREDTEAFF
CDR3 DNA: TGTGCCATCAGTACTCACAGGGAGGACACTGAAGCTTTCTTT

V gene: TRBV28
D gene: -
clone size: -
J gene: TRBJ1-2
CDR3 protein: CASSPAGIGGYTF
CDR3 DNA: TGTGCCAGCAGCCCCGCCGGGATCGGTGGCTACACCTTC

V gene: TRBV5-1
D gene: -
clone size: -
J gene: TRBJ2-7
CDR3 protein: CASSSAPTPYEQYF
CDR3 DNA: TGCGCCAGCAGCTCGGCTCCGACCCCCTACGAGCAGTACTTC

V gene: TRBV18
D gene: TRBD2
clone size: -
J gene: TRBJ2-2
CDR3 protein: CASSSTYLAGGPNTGELFF
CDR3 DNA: TGTGCCAGCTCGTCAACCTATCTAGCGGGAGGGCCGAACACCGGGGAGCTGTTTTTT

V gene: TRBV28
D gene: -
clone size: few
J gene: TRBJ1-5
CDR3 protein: CASSLTRVGGGQPQHF
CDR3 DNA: TGTGCCAGCAGTTTAACCAGGGTAGGGGGTGGGCAGCCCCAGCATTTT

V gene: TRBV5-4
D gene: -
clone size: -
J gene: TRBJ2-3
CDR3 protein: CASSLGLARSSTDTQYF
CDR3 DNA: TGTGCCAGCAGCTTGGGGCTAGCGAGATCTAGCACAGATACGCAGTATTTT

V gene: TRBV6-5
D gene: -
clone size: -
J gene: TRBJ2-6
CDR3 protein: CASSYLSSGANVLTF
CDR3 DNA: TGTGCCAGCAGTTACCTGAGCTCTGGGGCCAACGTCCTGACTTTC

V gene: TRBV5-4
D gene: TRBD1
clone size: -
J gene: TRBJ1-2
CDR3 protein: CASSSSGQGTYGYTF
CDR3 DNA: TGTGCCAGCAGCTCCTCGGGACAGGGAACCTATGGCTACACCTTC

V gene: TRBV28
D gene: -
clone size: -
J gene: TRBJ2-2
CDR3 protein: CASSTITTGTGGLFF
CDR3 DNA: TGTGCCAGCAGTACGATAACCACTGGGACCGGGGGGCTGTTTTTT

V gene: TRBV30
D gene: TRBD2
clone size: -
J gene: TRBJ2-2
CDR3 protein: CACGRGLAGDNTGELFF
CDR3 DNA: TGTGCCTGTGGGAGGGGACTAGCGGGAGATAACACCGGGGAGCTGTTTTTT

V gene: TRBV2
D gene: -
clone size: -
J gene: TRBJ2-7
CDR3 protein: CASSAETTPSEQYF
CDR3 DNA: TGTGCCAGCAGTGCTGAGACTACCCCTTCCGAGCAGTACTTC

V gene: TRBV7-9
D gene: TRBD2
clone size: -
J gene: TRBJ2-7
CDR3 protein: CASSWTSGAYEQYF
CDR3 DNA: TGTGCCAGCAGTTGGACTAGCGGAGCCTACGAGCAGTACTTC

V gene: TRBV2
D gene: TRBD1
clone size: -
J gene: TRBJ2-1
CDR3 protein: CASQRAQGGEQFF
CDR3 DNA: TGTGCCAGCCAGAGGGCACAGGGGGGTGAGCAGTTCTTC